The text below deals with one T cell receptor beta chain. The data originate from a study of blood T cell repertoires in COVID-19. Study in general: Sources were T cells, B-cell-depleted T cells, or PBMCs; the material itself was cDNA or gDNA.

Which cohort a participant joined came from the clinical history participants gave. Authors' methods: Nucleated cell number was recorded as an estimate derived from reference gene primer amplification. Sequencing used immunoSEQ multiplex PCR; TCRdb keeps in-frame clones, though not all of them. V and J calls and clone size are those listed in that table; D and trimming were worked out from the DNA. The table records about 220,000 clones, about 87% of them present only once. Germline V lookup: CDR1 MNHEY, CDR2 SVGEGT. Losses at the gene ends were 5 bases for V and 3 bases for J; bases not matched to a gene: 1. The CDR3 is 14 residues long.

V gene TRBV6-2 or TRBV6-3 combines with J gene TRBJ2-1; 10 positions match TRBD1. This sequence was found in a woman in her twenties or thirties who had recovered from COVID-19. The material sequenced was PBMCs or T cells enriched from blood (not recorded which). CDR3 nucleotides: TGTGCCAGCAGTCGGACAGGGGGCTACAATGAGCAGTTCTTC. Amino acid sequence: CASSRTGGYNEQFF.